These 9 T cell receptor beta chains share one sample of origin, sequenced in a study of early T cells in non-severe SARS-CoV-2 infection. TCRdb independently ran MiXCR on the 5' RACE reads; one entry per CDR3 protein. The data show about 38,000 distinct CDR3 sequences, less than 8% seen once. The sample here was whole blood, taken at baseline. Receptors were obtained from an adult who was a healthcare worker with PCR-confirmed SARS-CoV-2 infection or an uninfected control (not recorded which).

This clonotype was counted at least ten times. This chain uses TRBV14 with TRBJ1-1; D gene uncertain. V dropped 7 bases and J dropped 0 bases, with 12 bases sitting between them. The V gene's germline CDR1 is SGHDN and CDR2 FVKESK. The CDR3 has 14 amino acids. The CDR3 region has the DNA TGTGCCAGCAAGGGAAAAACCATGAACACTGAAGCTTTCTTT. It translates to CASKGKTMNTEAFF.

This clonotype was picked up many times. The chain recombines TRBV6-1 with TRBJ2-5; 8 bases fit TRBD2. The V and J ends lost 6 bases and 1 base, in that order; junction bases with no gene match: 13. The germline gives CDR1 MNHNS, CDR2 SASEGT. The CDR3 has 17 amino acids. CDR3 DNA sequence: TGTGCCAGCAGGGCACCGGGAGGGGTTATGGGCCAAGAGACCCAGTACTTC. It specifies CASRAPGGVMGQETQYF.

This clonotype was counted many times. The chain uses TRBV11-2 and TRBJ1-6, with D possibly being TRBD1 (5 bases). CDR1 and CDR2 from the germline V gene are SGHAT and FQNNGV. The CDR3 length is 14 residues. Trimming cost V 4 bases and J 9 bases, with 13 bases left between them. The CDR3 DNA sequence: TGTGCCAGCAGCTCGGCCCTCCAGGGTTCACCCCTCCACTTT. Its protein is CASSSALQGSPLHF.

This clonotype was counted a few times. The genes are TRBV10-3 and TRBJ2-5; possibly TRBD2 for D (6 bases). V shed 10 bases and J shed 4 bases, with 19 bases lying between them. CDR1 and CDR2 (germline): ENHRY, SYGVKD. The CDR3 has 14 amino acids. CDR3 sequence (DNA): TGTGCCACCCGGGCAGCGGCCGGGGGAGAGACCCAGTACTTC. As protein: CATRAAAGGETQYF.

This clonotype was seen ten or more times. The V call is TRBV28, the J call TRBJ2-3; 9 nucleotides agree with TRBD1. CDR1 MDHEN and CDR2 SYDVKM come from the germline V gene. The trim removed 6 bases at V and 6 bases at J, leaving 10 bases unmatched. The CDR3 consists of 15 residues. The CDR3 region is CASRTGTGSIDTQYF. The CDR3 region has the DNA TGTGCCAGCAGAACCGGGACAGGGTCCATTGATACGCAGTATTTT.

This clonotype was seen many times. The V call is TRBV18, the J call TRBJ2-1; D might be TRBD1 (5 bases). Germline CDR1 is KGHSH and CDR2 is LQKENI. The V end lost 4 bases, the J end lost 7 bases, and 8 bases lay between the germline ends. CDR3 size: 12 residues. The CDR3: CASSQTENEQFF. DNA for the CDR3: TGTGCCAGCTCACAGACAGAGAATGAGCAGTTCTTC.

The chain employs TRBV28 and TRBJ1-1; no firm D call. Germline CDR1 and CDR2: MDHEN and SYDVKM. V was shortened by 6 bases and J by 5 bases, with 19 bases between the two germline ends. This CDR3 spans 15 amino acids. The DNA for the CDR3 is TGTGCCAGCAGCTTACCAGAGGGAGTTCGGACTGAAGCTTTCTTT. Translating it yields CASSLPEGVRTEAFF.

This clonotype turned up a few times. The chain employs TRBV24-1 and TRBJ2-2; TRBD2 agrees at 10 bases. This CDR3 region has 15 residues. Germline lookup yields CDR1 KGHDR and CDR2 SFDVKD. J was trimmed by 5 bases and V by 6 bases; bases with no gene match: 5. This CDR3 is CATSPSGSWTGELFF. The CDR3 DNA reads TGTGCCACCAGTCCTAGCGGGAGTTGGACCGGGGAGCTGTTTTTT.

The genes are TRBV20-1 and TRBJ2-5; D possibly matches TRBD1 or TRBD2 (5 bases each). The CDR3 length is 14 residues. Germline V gene data show CDR1 as DFQATT and CDR2 as SNEGSKA (reference sequence). CDR3 sequence (DNA): TGCGGGGGTACATCCAGGGCCCCAAAAGAGACCCAGTACTTC. Translation gives CGGTSRAPKETQYF.